The rows below give T cell receptor beta chains drawn from one sample of a study of identical twins. TCRdb passed the 5' RACE reads through MiXCR, listing each CDR3 protein once. The table records about 1.7 million distinct CDR3 sequences, about 32% of them present only once. The sample was cord blood. The receptors originated from a newborn girl in good health. CDR3s leave out the opening cysteine and the closing phenylalanine or tryptophan.

v_gene	j_gene	len	CDR3aa
TRBV4-1	TRBJ2-1	14	ASSQARRMVYNEQF
TRBV21-1	TRBJ1-5	11	AKTGGPNQPQH
TRBV18	TRBJ1-1	12	ASSPDSLNTEAF
TRBV28	TRBJ2-7	13	ASSTPQQLAYEQY
TRBV5-1	TRBJ1-1	14	ASSSPATGLNTEAF
TRBV6-1	TRBJ2-1	10	ASKEGGNEQF
TRBV6-5	TRBJ1-2	16	ASSWDTTRTVTSFGYT
TRBV3-1	TRBJ2-1	13	ASSQDVGNYNEQF
TRBV5-6	TRBJ2-7	13	ASSLFTAGPRTQY
TRBV11-2	TRBJ2-7	14	ASSSLAGPGSYEQY
TRBV6-1	TRBJ2-1	10	ASTKKYNEQF
TRBV20-1	TRBJ2-4	15	SARLAGGIVAKNIQY
TRBV5-1	TRBJ1-1	15	ASSLPYDRVGNTEAF
TRBV28	TRBJ2-4	13	ASSSPGLGLGIQY
TRBV6-5	TRBJ2-1	13	ASSYGWSAGNEQF
TRBV24-1	TRBJ1-1	12	ATSDFNRNTEAF
TRBV20-1	TRBJ2-7	13	SAVGRQLSSYEQY
TRBV4-2	TRBJ1-5	13	ASSQDDQGNQPQH
TRBV20-1	TRBJ1-6	10	SAGQGASPLH
TRBV28	TRBJ2-3	17	ASSLPGLAGVGGTDTQY
TRBV2	TRBJ1-5	14	ASSGPLRQGSQPQH
TRBV7-2	TRBJ1-2	13	ASSLDQGHGYGYT
TRBV5-1	TRBJ1-2	12	ASSSRDGNYGYT
TRBV7-6	TRBJ1-2	12	ASSSTGSGYGYT
TRBV11-2	TRBJ1-6	11	ASSLDLTSPLH
TRBV20-1	TRBJ2-4	14	SARPSTGVPKNIQY
TRBV5-1	TRBJ2-7	12	ASSPGSASYEQY
TRBV21-1	TRBJ2-3	16	ASSKGTSGRWGTDTQY
TRBV10-3	TRBJ2-3	13	AISDPPQGPDTQY